Listed here is a single TCR beta chain. CDR1 and CDR2 from the germline V gene are PRHDT and FYEKMQ (reference sequence). The V and J ends lost 5 bases and 10 bases, in that order; junction bases with no gene match: 4. This CDR3 is 13 amino acids long. Clones were sequenced by immunoSEQ multiplex PCR, and TCRdb holds only the in-frame ones, with some missing. The repertoire holds 140,000 to 150,000 clones, about 89% seen once, with about 0.7% in the top ten. The data derive from a study of cytomegalovirus exposure and HLA in healthy donors. The chain couples TRBV13 to TRBJ2-1; 11 bases agree with TRBD2. The TCR was taken from a man aged 18 to 29 in good health and CMV-seronegative. Input material: PBMCs. This CDR3 reads CASSQRLAGEQFF. As DNA, the CDR3 is TGTGCCAGCAGCCAAAGACTAGCGGGAGAGCAGTTCTTC.